The 29 T cell receptor beta chains in this list originate from one sample, sequenced in a study of blood T cell repertoires in COVID-19. This table comes from immunoSEQ multiplex PCR, and its TCRdb copy is limited to in-frame clones, with some not included. This sample has some 350,000 clones, with 80% to 90% found just once. What was sequenced was PBMCs or T cells enriched from blood (not recorded which). The source of these receptors is a man aged 30 to 39 who had recovered from COVID-19.

The chain links TRBV7-2 to TRBJ2-7, with D possibly TRBD1 on 6 matching bases. Germline V gene sequence: CDR1 SGHTA, CDR2 FQGNSA. The CDR3 has 13 amino acids. V was trimmed by 3 bases and J by 5 bases, leaving 11 bases between them. The CDR3 here is CASSLTGRNEQYF. DNA of the CDR3: TGTGCCAGCAGCTTGACAGGCCGGAACGAGCAGTACTTC. Full variable domain (remainder filled in from reference TRBV7-2 and TRBJ2-7): GAGVSQSPSNKVTEKGKDVELRCDPISGHTALYWYRQSLGQGLEFLIYFQGNSAPDKSGLPSDRFSAERTGGSVSTLTIQRTQQEDSAVYLCASSLTGRNEQYFGPGTRLTVT.

The CDR3 DNA reads TGCGCCAGCAGCCGTGGGGACAGGGCATACAATGAGCAGTTCTTC. Protein: CASSRGDRAYNEQFF. The rearrangement links TRBV5-1 to TRBJ2-1; 9 bases agree with TRBD1. With 4 bases clipped from V and 4 bases from J, the junction kept 6 bases outside the gene matches. Germline V lookup: CDR1 SGHRS, CDR2 YFSETQ. This CDR3 comprises 15 residues.

This chain connects TRBV28 to TRBJ1-4; maybe TRBD1 (5 bases). Deletions cut 5 bases from V and 4 bases from J, with 11 bases between. Looked up from germline, CDR1 is MDHEN and CDR2 is SYDVKM. The CDR3 is 14 residues long. The CDR3 region is CASSPTDLNEKLFF. The CDR3 DNA sequence: TGTGCCAGCAGTCCGACAGACCTTAATGAAAAACTGTTTTTT.

This chain uses TRBV11-2 with TRBJ1-1, with 7 nucleotides matching TRBD1. V trimming: 3 bases; J trimming: 5 bases; junction bases outside the gene matches: 3. CDR3 length: 13 amino acids. Looked up from germline, CDR1 is SGHAT and CDR2 is FQNNGV. CDR3 amino acids: CASSFRDRTEAFF. The CDR3 DNA sequence: TGTGCCAGCAGCTTCCGGGACAGAACTGAAGCTTTCTTT.

The chain employs TRBV10-3 and TRBJ2-1; 10 nucleotides align to TRBD2. V was pared by 1 base and J by 0 bases, with 3 bases of the junction left unmatched. The CDR3 sequence is 17 residues long. Germline lookup yields CDR1 ENHRY and CDR2 SYGVKD. The CDR3 coding sequence is TGTGCCATCAGTGAGTTCGCTAGCGGGAGCTCCTACAATGAGCAGTTCTTC. Translating it yields CAISEFASGSSYNEQFF.

The chain combines TRBV19 with TRBJ2-2; D might be TRBD1 (5 bases). Trimming removed 3 bases at V and 3 bases at J, with 11 bases between. Germline CDR1 and CDR2: LNHDA and SQIVND (reference sequence). CDR3 size: 15 residues. For the CDR3, the DNA is TGTGCCAGTAGTATCTGGGGCCAGCACACCGGGGAGCTGTTTTTT. Its translation is CASSIWGQHTGELFF.

The chain links TRBV19 to TRBJ1-1; D is undetermined. V lost 3 bases, J lost 4 bases, and 12 bases lay in between. The CDR3 runs to 14 residues. The germline CDR1 and CDR2 sequences are LNHDA and SQIVND (reference sequence). For the CDR3, the DNA is TGTGCCAGTAGTATTCTCGGGAAGGCCACTGAAGCTTTCTTT. Encoded protein: CASSILGKATEAFF.

Only one count was recorded for this clone. The chain uses TRBV9 and TRBJ2-3; 10 nucleotides match TRBD2. The CDR3 has 15 amino acids. In germline, CDR1 is SGDLS, CDR2 YYNGEE. With V trimmed by 3 bases and J by 2 bases, 3 bases remained unmatched. CDR3 in amino acids: CASSASGGTTDTQYF. The CDR3, as DNA: TGTGCCAGCAGCGCTAGCGGGGGAACCACAGATACGCAGTATTTT.

The rearrangement joins TRBV2 to TRBJ1-4; 7 nucleotides agree with TRBD1. Germline assignment: CDR1 SNHLY and CDR2 FYNNEI. The CDR3 sequence is 14 residues long. Unmatched junction bases numbered 7, after V lost 10 bases and J lost 2 bases. CDR3 in DNA: TGTGCCATCAGAGACAGGGCTACTAATGAAAAACTGTTTTTT. Its protein is CAIRDRATNEKLFF.

This clone has only a few counts. V and J are TRBV3-1 (or the pseudogene TRBV3-2) and TRBJ1-6, with a weak D call TRBD1 (6 bases). CDR1 is LGHDT and CDR2 is YNNKEL in the germline V gene (reference sequence). This CDR3 region has 16 residues. Trimming removed 1 base at V and 11 bases at J, with 18 bases between. The CDR3 loop is CASSQAAHTQGPPLHF. The CDR3 coding sequence is TGTGCCAGCAGCCAAGCAGCCCACACACAGGGTCCACCCCTCCACTTT.

The chain is built from TRBV27 and TRBJ2-1, with D possibly being TRBD2 (6 bases). Germline V gives CDR1 MNHEY, CDR2 SMNVEV (reference sequence). CDR3 length: 14 residues. Trimming pared 6 bases from V and 3 bases from J, leaving 12 bases between. CDR3 DNA sequence: TGTGCCAGCAGGGACCGGGGGATCTACAATGAGCAGTTCTTC. It specifies CASRDRGIYNEQFF.

V usage is TRBV7-3 and J usage is TRBJ1-2, with 9 bases matching TRBD1. The CDR3 loop spans 16 amino acids. The V gene's germline CDR1 is SGHTA and CDR2 FQGTGA. The ends lost 4 bases at V and 2 bases at J; junction bases unmatched: 8. For the CDR3, the DNA is TGTGCCAGCAGCTACAGGGGGCCCCCGGAGAACTATGGCTACACCTTC. Amino acids: CASSYRGPPENYGYTF.

The V and J genes are TRBV18 and TRBJ2-7, with unresolved D. Germline CDR1 KGHSH, CDR2 LQKENI. Trimming removed 3 bases from V and 0 bases from J, with 6 bases in between. The CDR3 runs 13 residues. CDR3: CASSPIRSYEQYF. DNA of the CDR3: TGTGCCAGCTCACCTATCCGCTCCTACGAGCAGTACTTC.

J is TRBJ2-5 and V is TRBV6-5, with TRBD2 as a possible D gene (5 bases). Germline V CDR1 and CDR2: MNHEY, SVGAGI. This CDR3 region has 12 residues. The V end was cut by 6 bases, the J end by 7 bases, with 12 bases between. CDR3 sequence: CASRAEGGTQYF. The CDR3, as DNA: TGTGCCAGCAGGGCTGAGGGCGGGACCCAGTACTTC.

The chain links TRBV6-5 to TRBJ1-4; D gene ambiguous. Trimming pared 7 bases from V and 14 bases from J, leaving 14 bases between. Germline lookup yields CDR1 MNHEY and CDR2 SVGAGI. The CDR3 runs to 11 residues. CDR3 in DNA: TGTGCCAGCACCCTGGGAGTAACGCTGTTTTTT. This codes for CASTLGVTLFF.

The J gene is TRBJ1-6, the V gene TRBV30; the D gene is possibly TRBD1 (6 bases). V lost 0 bases, J lost 8 bases, and 23 bases lay in between. This CDR3 has 18 residues. Germline V lookup: CDR1 GTSNPN, CDR2 SVGIG (reference sequence). The chain's CDR3 is CAWSVDPGQIYLYSPLHF. The CDR3 DNA follows: TGTGCCTGGAGTGTCGACCCCGGACAGATCTATCTTTATTCACCCCTCCACTTT.

This clone occurred once. The chain couples TRBV19 to TRBJ2-5; the match to TRBD1 covers 7 bases. CDR3 length: 16 residues. Trimming removed 0 bases from V and 1 base from J; junction bases left unmatched: 5. Germline lookup yields CDR1 LNHDA and CDR2 SQIVND (reference sequence). The CDR3 DNA is TGTGCCAGTAGTATAGACTCCAGGGGGTTCCAAGAGACCCAGTACTTC. Amino acid sequence: CASSIDSRGFQETQYF.

The rearrangement joins TRBV12-5 to TRBJ2-5; TRBD2 agrees at 7 bases. V shed 3 bases, J shed 2 bases, and the junction held 3 bases outside the gene matches. The CDR3 covers 14 residues. Germline CDR1 reads LGHNT; CDR2 reads FRNRAP. The CDR3 sequence: CASGLAGPQETQYF. The CDR3 bases are TGTGCTAGTGGTTTAGCGGGGCCACAAGAGACCCAGTACTTC.

Concerning this clone: The same CDR3 can be traced to other DNA sequences in this sample. J is TRBJ2-1 and V is TRBV25-1; the D gene is possibly TRBD2 (6 bases). The germline V and J ends were trimmed by 6 bases and 7 bases, with 7 bases remaining between them. The CDR3 consists of 11 residues. Germline CDR1 reads MGHDK; CDR2 reads SYGVNS. CDR3: CASREGNEQFF. The CDR3 coding sequence is TGTGCCAGCAGGGAGGGAAATGAGCAGTTCTTC.

V is TRBV2 and J is TRBJ1-5; D might be TRBD1 (6 bases). Germline CDR1 and CDR2: SNHLY and FYNNEI. The CDR3 runs 14 residues. V was pared by 3 bases and J by 7 bases, with 13 bases between. CDR3 in DNA: TGTGCCAGCAGTGACAGGGGAAGGTTCCAGCCCCAGCATTTT. Translated, it gives CASSDRGRFQPQHF.

This clone has only one observation. The genes are TRBV20-1 and TRBJ1-2; D is unresolved. Trimming pared 6 bases from V and 6 bases from J, leaving 8 bases between. Per germline, CDR1 DFQATT and CDR2 SNEGSKA (reference sequence). The CDR3 covers 10 residues. The CDR3: CSAGGHGYTF. The CDR3 nucleotides read TGCAGTGCCGGAGGGCATGGCTACACCTTC.

This chain uses TRBV19 with TRBJ1-5; 7 bases are a match to TRBD1. J was trimmed by 0 bases and V by 4 bases; bases with no gene match: 6. The CDR3 is 16 residues long. CDR1 is LNHDA, CDR2 SQIVND, per germline (reference sequence). The CDR3 bases are TGTGCCAGTAGTAGCCTACCAGGGGGTAGCAATCAGCCCCAGCATTTT. Its translation is CASSSLPGGSNQPQHF.

V is TRBV18 and J is TRBJ1-1; D perhaps matches TRBD1 (6 bases). The CDR3 sequence is 12 residues long. V gave up 2 bases and J gave up 7 bases, with 8 bases separating them. Germline-derived CDR1 and CDR2 are KGHSH and LQKENI. In nucleotides, the CDR3 is TGTGCCAGCTCACCAATACAGGGTGAAGCTTTCTTT. Protein: CASSPIQGEAFF.

J is TRBJ2-7 and V is TRBV27; the match to TRBD1 covers 7 bases. Germline CDR1 reads MNHEY; CDR2 reads SMNVEV (reference sequence). This CDR3 has 13 amino acids. V lost 5 bases, J lost 4 bases, and 5 bases stayed unmatched. CDR3 amino acids: CASSMGQLYEQYF. CDR3 bases: TGTGCCAGCAGTATGGGACAGCTGTACGAGCAGTACTTC.

The J gene is TRBJ2-3, the V gene TRBV6-6, with D uncertain. The V end lost 6 bases, the J end lost 4 bases, and 8 bases lay between the germline ends. This CDR3 is built from 12 residues. Germline CDR1 reads MNHNY; CDR2 reads SVGAGI (reference sequence). CDR3 residues: CASSPPADTQYF. The CDR3 coding sequence is TGTGCCAGCAGCCCGCCGGCAGATACGCAGTATTTT.

The chain links TRBV18 to TRBJ2-7; D may be TRBD2 (6 bases). Deletions cut 3 bases from V and 4 bases from J, with 13 bases between. CDR3 length: 14 amino acids. Germline CDR1 is KGHSH and CDR2 is LQKENI. The CDR3 DNA reads as TGTGCCAGCTCACCTTCGGCAGGAGGGTACGAGCAGTACTTC. It encodes CASSPSAGGYEQYF.

This chain joins TRBV27 and TRBJ2-7; 7 bases are a match to TRBD1. The CDR3 consists of 15 residues. Germline-derived CDR1 and CDR2 are MNHEY and SMNVEV (reference sequence). V lost 2 bases, J lost 6 bases, and 10 bases stayed unmatched. The CDR3 protein is CASSLGAGGKGEQYF. The CDR3 DNA reads TGTGCCAGCAGTTTAGGGGCAGGGGGTAAGGGCGAGCAGTACTTC.

This clone was seen only a few times. The chain recombines TRBV18 with TRBJ2-7, with 9 bases that match TRBD2. Germline CDR1 reads KGHSH; CDR2 reads LQKENI. The CDR3 loop spans 16 amino acids. V shed 0 bases and J 1 base; nucleotides not matched to a gene: 4. The chain's CDR3 is CASSPPRLAGSYEQYF. The CDR3 nucleotides read TGTGCCAGCTCACCACCGAGGCTAGCGGGGTCCTACGAGCAGTACTTC.

The chain combines TRBV30 with TRBJ2-6; D is possibly TRBD1 (5 bases). V lost 6 bases, J lost 4 bases, and 10 bases lay in between. Per germline, CDR1 GTSNPN and CDR2 SVGIG (reference sequence). This CDR3 contains 13 residues. The CDR3 spells CACWGSGANVLTF. The CDR3 DNA reads as TGTGCCTGTTGGGGCTCCGGGGCCAACGTCCTGACTTTC.